This is a list of T cell receptor beta chains from one sample in a study of cytomegalovirus exposure and HLA in healthy donors. TCRdb's table, derived via immunoSEQ multiplex PCR, lists solely in-frame clones and lacks some. This sample has some 130,000 clones, with around three quarters found just once. Sample: PBMCs. The source is a male donor in good health and CMV-seronegative. The CDR3 runs from the conserved cysteine through the conserved F or W. The order of the fields is J gene, D gene, CDR3 length, clone size, V gene, CDR3 DNA, CDR3 protein. A D gene is named only where the DNA matches it firmly. Only some rows state a clone size, as once, few, many or a class for expanded clones.

J gene: TRBJ1-6
D gene: -
CDR3 length: 15
clone size: -
V gene: TRBV28
CDR3 DNA: TGTGCCAGCAGTTTCCTCGGACGGGGGGGGGCACCCCTCCACTTT
CDR3 protein: CASSFLGRGGAPLHF

J gene: TRBJ1-2
D gene: TRBD1
CDR3 length: 14
clone size: once
V gene: TRBV6-5
CDR3 DNA: TGTGCCAGCAGTGCGACAGGGGCCCACTATGGCTACACCTTC
CDR3 protein: CASSATGAHYGYTF

J gene: TRBJ2-6
D gene: -
CDR3 length: 15
clone size: -
V gene: TRBV7-3
CDR3 DNA: TGTGCCAGCAGCTTCCTCGGTGCAGGGGCCAACGTCCTGACTTTC
CDR3 protein: CASSFLGAGANVLTF

J gene: TRBJ2-7
D gene: -
CDR3 length: 14
clone size: once
V gene: TRBV7-2
CDR3 DNA: TGTGCCAGCAGCCGGGGTGGTAGGGGGTACGAGCAGTACTTC
CDR3 protein: CASSRGGRGYEQYF

J gene: TRBJ2-7
D gene: TRBD1
CDR3 length: 11
clone size: once
V gene: TRBV30
CDR3 DNA: TGTGCCTGGAGTAGGGGGCGCGAGCAGTACTTC
CDR3 protein: CAWSRGREQYF

J gene: TRBJ1-1
D gene: -
CDR3 length: 13
clone size: -
V gene: TRBV6-1
CDR3 DNA: TGTGCCAGCAGTTTGGGGGGGAGGGCTGAAGCTTTCTTT
CDR3 protein: CASSLGGRAEAFF

J gene: TRBJ2-7
D gene: TRBD2
CDR3 length: 15
clone size: -
V gene: TRBV5-8
CDR3 DNA: TGTGCCAGCAGCTTTACGGCGGGGGGCCCCTACGAGCAGTACTTC
CDR3 protein: CASSFTAGGPYEQYF

J gene: TRBJ2-7
D gene: TRBD2
CDR3 length: 15
clone size: -
V gene: TRBV19
CDR3 DNA: TGTGCCAGTAGTCCCTCGGGCGGGAGTCTTGGCGAGCAGTACTTC
CDR3 protein: CASSPSGGSLGEQYF

J gene: TRBJ1-4
D gene: TRBD1
CDR3 length: 14
clone size: -
V gene: TRBV19
CDR3 DNA: TGTGCCAGTAGTACCGGGACAGGGGCTGAAAAACTGTTTTTT
CDR3 protein: CASSTGTGAEKLFF

J gene: TRBJ1-1
D gene: TRBD1
CDR3 length: 15
clone size: few
V gene: TRBV4-2
CDR3 DNA: TGTGCCAGCAGCCAGCCGGGACAGTTGAACACTGAAGCTTTCTTT
CDR3 protein: CASSQPGQLNTEAFF

J gene: TRBJ2-5
D gene: -
CDR3 length: 14
clone size: -
V gene: TRBV6-1
CDR3 DNA: TGTGCCAGCAGGGGCACAGGGCTCCAAGAGACCCAGTACTTC
CDR3 protein: CASRGTGLQETQYF

J gene: TRBJ2-1
D gene: TRBD1
CDR3 length: 14
clone size: few
V gene: TRBV6-5
CDR3 DNA: TGTGCCAGCAGGGGACAGGGGTCCTACAATGAGCAGTTCTTC
CDR3 protein: CASRGQGSYNEQFF

J gene: TRBJ2-1
D gene: TRBD1
CDR3 length: 14
clone size: -
V gene: TRBV14
CDR3 DNA: TGTGCCAGCAGCCAGCCGGGACAGGGCCTTGAGCAGTTCTTC
CDR3 protein: CASSQPGQGLEQFF

J gene: TRBJ2-4
D gene: TRBD2
CDR3 length: 18
clone size: -
V gene: TRBV7-2
CDR3 DNA: TGTGCCAGCAGCCGAGGGACTAGGGGGGGGGCCTTCAAAAACATTCAGTACTTC
CDR3 protein: CASSRGTRGGAFKNIQYF

J gene: TRBJ1-1
D gene: -
CDR3 length: 12
clone size: few
V gene: TRBV12-5
CDR3 DNA: TGTGCTAGTGGGGGCTCTCTTCTTGAAGCTTTCTTT
CDR3 protein: CASGGSLLEAFF

J gene: TRBJ2-3
D gene: TRBD2
CDR3 length: 14
clone size: -
V gene: TRBV30
CDR3 DNA: TGTGCCTGGACTTCGACGGGAGGGTCAGATACGCAGTATTTT
CDR3 protein: CAWTSTGGSDTQYF

J gene: TRBJ2-5
D gene: TRBD2
CDR3 length: 16
clone size: -
V gene: TRBV7-2
CDR3 DNA: TGTGCCAGCAGCTTACTAGCGGGAGCCGTTGCGGAGACCCAGTACTTC
CDR3 protein: CASSLLAGAVAETQYF

J gene: TRBJ2-3
D gene: TRBD2
CDR3 length: 16
clone size: -
V gene: TRBV15
CDR3 DNA: TGTGCCACCAGCAGCCGACTAGCGGGAGGTTCAGATACGCAGTATTTT
CDR3 protein: CATSSRLAGGSDTQYF

J gene: TRBJ2-2
D gene: TRBD1
CDR3 length: 14
clone size: once
V gene: TRBV6-5
CDR3 DNA: TGTGCCAGCAGGACAGGGGGGAGCACCGGGGAGCTGTTTTTT
CDR3 protein: CASRTGGSTGELFF

J gene: TRBJ2-2
D gene: TRBD2
CDR3 length: 15
clone size: -
V gene: TRBV27
CDR3 DNA: TGTGCCAGCAGTTTACTAGCGGGTAACACCGGGGAGCTGTTTTTT
CDR3 protein: CASSLLAGNTGELFF

J gene: TRBJ2-1
D gene: -
CDR3 length: 17
clone size: -
V gene: TRBV12-2
CDR3 DNA: TGTGCAAGTCGCTCCGTAGCGGGCCTAAGCTCCTACAATGAGCAGTTCTTC
CDR3 protein: CASRSVAGLSSYNEQFF

J gene: TRBJ1-1
D gene: TRBD1
CDR3 length: 15
clone size: -
V gene: TRBV6-4
CDR3 DNA: TGTGCCAGCAGTGACGGGACAGGGAGTCGAACTGAAGCTTTCTTT
CDR3 protein: CASSDGTGSRTEAFF

J gene: TRBJ2-6
D gene: -
CDR3 length: 14
clone size: -
V gene: TRBV6-5
CDR3 DNA: TGTGCCAGCAGCAAGCTCTCTGGGGCCAACGGCCTGACTTTC
CDR3 protein: CASSKLSGANGLTF

J gene: TRBJ1-1
D gene: -
CDR3 length: 14
clone size: -
V gene: TRBV6-5
CDR3 DNA: TGTGCCAGCAGCTATATACAGGGGAACACTGAAGCTTTCTTT
CDR3 protein: CASSYIQGNTEAFF

J gene: TRBJ2-1
D gene: TRBD1
CDR3 length: 15
clone size: -
V gene: TRBV6-1
CDR3 DNA: TGTGCCAGCAGACCTGACAGGGGGCGCCTCAATGAGCAGTTCTTC
CDR3 protein: CASRPDRGRLNEQFF

J gene: TRBJ1-1
D gene: TRBD1
CDR3 length: 13
clone size: -
V gene: TRBV10-3
CDR3 DNA: TGTGCCATACGGACAGGGGAAGGAACTGAAGCTTTCTTT
CDR3 protein: CAIRTGEGTEAFF

J gene: TRBJ2-1
D gene: TRBD2
CDR3 length: 15
clone size: -
V gene: TRBV2
CDR3 DNA: TGTGCCAGCACTCCGGGACTAGCGGCCTACAATGAGCAGTTCTTC
CDR3 protein: CASTPGLAAYNEQFF

J gene: TRBJ2-1
D gene: TRBD2
CDR3 length: 16
clone size: -
V gene: TRBV6-6
CDR3 DNA: TGTGCCAGCACCTCCCGACTAGCGGGGGGGATGGTCGAGCAGTTCTTC
CDR3 protein: CASTSRLAGGMVEQFF

J gene: TRBJ2-7
D gene: TRBD1
CDR3 length: 14
clone size: -
V gene: TRBV27
CDR3 DNA: TGTGCCAGCAGTTTATTCGGGACAGCTTACGAGCAGTACTTC
CDR3 protein: CASSLFGTAYEQYF

J gene: TRBJ1-1
D gene: TRBD1
CDR3 length: 20
clone size: -
V gene: TRBV2
CDR3 DNA: TGTGCCACCACTAGCCCGGGACAGGGTAGAGGTACCTCCTTGAACACTGAAGCTTTCTTT
CDR3 protein: CATTSPGQGRGTSLNTEAFF

J gene: TRBJ1-1
D gene: -
CDR3 length: 13
clone size: few
V gene: TRBV5-1
CDR3 DNA: TGCGCCAGCAGCTTCCAGGGGAACACTGAAGCTTTCTTT
CDR3 protein: CASSFQGNTEAFF

J gene: TRBJ2-5
D gene: TRBD2
CDR3 length: 16
clone size: -
V gene: TRBV11-2
CDR3 DNA: TGTGCCAGCAGCCCCCTCGGAGCGGGAATCCAAGAGACCCAGTACTTC
CDR3 protein: CASSPLGAGIQETQYF

J gene: TRBJ1-2
D gene: -
CDR3 length: 12
clone size: -
V gene: TRBV29-1
CDR3 DNA: TGCAGCGTTCGCGAGGGAGGCTATGGCTACACCTTC
CDR3 protein: CSVREGGYGYTF

J gene: TRBJ1-1
D gene: -
CDR3 length: 16
clone size: -
V gene: TRBV9
CDR3 DNA: TGTGCCAGCAGCGTAGCAGGGGTTGGGCTGAACACTGAAGCTTTCTTT
CDR3 protein: CASSVAGVGLNTEAFF

J gene: TRBJ2-5
D gene: -
CDR3 length: 14
clone size: -
V gene: TRBV7-9
CDR3 DNA: TGTGCCAGCAGCCTACTCCGGGGCCAAGAGACCCAGTACTTC
CDR3 protein: CASSLLRGQETQYF

J gene: TRBJ1-4
D gene: -
CDR3 length: 15
clone size: -
V gene: TRBV6-4
CDR3 DNA: TGTGCCAGCAGTGACTCGGGGGCAGCTAATGAAAAACTGTTTTTT
CDR3 protein: CASSDSGAANEKLFF

J gene: TRBJ1-1
D gene: -
CDR3 length: 12
clone size: -
V gene: TRBV7-9
CDR3 DNA: TGTTCCAGCAGACTCCAGGGGCCTGAAGCTTTCTTT
CDR3 protein: CSSRLQGPEAFF

J gene: TRBJ2-3
D gene: TRBD2
CDR3 length: 14
clone size: -
V gene: TRBV7-9
CDR3 DNA: TGTTCCAGCAGCTTCGGACTAGAGATAGATACGCAGTATTTT
CDR3 protein: CSSSFGLEIDTQYF

J gene: TRBJ2-1
D gene: TRBD1
CDR3 length: 16
clone size: -
V gene: TRBV19
CDR3 DNA: TGTGCCAGTAGGCCTATCAACAGGGGGCTGGACAATGAGCAGTTCTTC
CDR3 protein: CASRPINRGLDNEQFF

J gene: TRBJ2-7
D gene: -
CDR3 length: 14
clone size: -
V gene: TRBV12-5
CDR3 DNA: TGTGCTAGTGCGGGGGACGGCCCGTCCTACGAGCAGTACTTC
CDR3 protein: CASAGDGPSYEQYF

J gene: TRBJ1-2
D gene: TRBD1
CDR3 length: 15
clone size: -
V gene: TRBV6-5
CDR3 DNA: TGTGCCAGCAGTACTACGACAGGGGGAGCCTATGGCTACACCTTC
CDR3 protein: CASSTTTGGAYGYTF

J gene: TRBJ1-1
D gene: -
CDR3 length: 14
clone size: -
V gene: TRBV7-3
CDR3 DNA: TGTGCCAGCAGCTTAGCGGGGGCGAGCACTGAAGCTTTCTTT
CDR3 protein: CASSLAGASTEAFF

J gene: TRBJ1-1
D gene: TRBD1
CDR3 length: 14
clone size: -
V gene: TRBV6-6
CDR3 DNA: TGTGCCAGCAGGAACAGGGGAGAGGTTTCTGAAGCTTTCTTT
CDR3 protein: CASRNRGEVSEAFF

J gene: TRBJ1-2
D gene: TRBD1
CDR3 length: 15
clone size: -
V gene: TRBV28
CDR3 DNA: TGTGCCAGCAGTTCGAGGGGACAGGGCAACTATGGCTACACCTTC
CDR3 protein: CASSSRGQGNYGYTF

J gene: TRBJ2-5
D gene: TRBD2
CDR3 length: 16
clone size: -
V gene: TRBV19
CDR3 DNA: TGTGCCAGTAGGACTAGCGGGAGGGCCCTCGGGGAGACCCAGTACTTC
CDR3 protein: CASRTSGRALGETQYF

J gene: TRBJ2-2
D gene: -
CDR3 length: 14
clone size: -
V gene: TRBV7-9
CDR3 DNA: TGTGCCAGCAGCCCGACAGGGAACACCGGGGAGCTGTTTTTT
CDR3 protein: CASSPTGNTGELFF

J gene: TRBJ2-7
D gene: -
CDR3 length: 13
clone size: -
V gene: TRBV29-1
CDR3 DNA: TGCAGCGTTGAAGACCTGGGAGGCTACGAGCAGTACTTC
CDR3 protein: CSVEDLGGYEQYF

J gene: TRBJ2-3
D gene: -
CDR3 length: 13
clone size: few
V gene: TRBV7-9
CDR3 DNA: TGTGCCAGCAGCTTAGAACTCCTAGCTGCGCAGTATTTT
CDR3 protein: CASSLELLAAQYF

J gene: TRBJ2-1
D gene: TRBD2
CDR3 length: 17
clone size: -
V gene: TRBV4-3
CDR3 DNA: TGCGCCAGCAGCCAGGGGGTAGCGGGGCGAGATGGAAATGAGCAGTTCTTC
CDR3 protein: CASSQGVAGRDGNEQFF

J gene: TRBJ2-2
D gene: -
CDR3 length: 14
clone size: -
V gene: TRBV5-1
CDR3 DNA: TGCGCCAGCAGCTTGGAGCCCATCACCGGGGAGCTGTTTTTT
CDR3 protein: CASSLEPITGELFF

J gene: TRBJ1-5
D gene: -
CDR3 length: 15
clone size: -
V gene: TRBV7-6
CDR3 DNA: TGTGCCAGCAGCTTATCAGGGTTCGACAATCAGCCCCAGCATTTT
CDR3 protein: CASSLSGFDNQPQHF

J gene: TRBJ1-2
D gene: -
CDR3 length: 13
clone size: few
V gene: TRBV7-9
CDR3 DNA: TGTGCCAGCAGTCCCAGGGATAACTATGGCTACACCTTC
CDR3 protein: CASSPRDNYGYTF

J gene: TRBJ2-6
D gene: TRBD2
CDR3 length: 18
clone size: -
V gene: TRBV4-2
CDR3 DNA: TGTGCCAGCAGCCACGCTAGCGGGGGGACCTCTGGGGCCAACGGCCTGACTTTC
CDR3 protein: CASSHASGGTSGANGLTF

J gene: TRBJ2-3
D gene: -
CDR3 length: 15
clone size: -
V gene: TRBV4-3
CDR3 DNA: TGCGCCAGCAGCCCGTCATCGGAGTCTGGAGATACGCAGTATTTT
CDR3 protein: CASSPSSESGDTQYF

J gene: TRBJ1-6
D gene: TRBD1
CDR3 length: 17
clone size: -
V gene: TRBV7-4
CDR3 DNA: TGTGCCAGCAGCTTAGCGCCCGTGTCAGGGGGTGGTTCACCCCTCCACTTT
CDR3 protein: CASSLAPVSGGGSPLHF

J gene: TRBJ2-7
D gene: -
CDR3 length: 12
clone size: -
V gene: TRBV18
CDR3 DNA: TGTGCCAGCTCACCTGAGCCCTACGAGCAGTACTTC
CDR3 protein: CASSPEPYEQYF

J gene: TRBJ1-1
D gene: TRBD1
CDR3 length: 13
clone size: -
V gene: TRBV18
CDR3 DNA: TGTGCCAGCTCACCGACAGGGGCCACTGAAGCTTTCTTT
CDR3 protein: CASSPTGATEAFF